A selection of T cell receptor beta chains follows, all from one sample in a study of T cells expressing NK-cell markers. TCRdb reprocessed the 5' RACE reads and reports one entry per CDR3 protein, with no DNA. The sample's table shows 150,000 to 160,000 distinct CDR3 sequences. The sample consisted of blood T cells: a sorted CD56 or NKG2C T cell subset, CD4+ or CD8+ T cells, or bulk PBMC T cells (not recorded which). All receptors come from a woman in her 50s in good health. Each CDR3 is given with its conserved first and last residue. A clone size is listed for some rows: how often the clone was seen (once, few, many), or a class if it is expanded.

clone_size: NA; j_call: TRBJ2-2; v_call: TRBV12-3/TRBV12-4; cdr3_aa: CASSPSDSVTGELFF
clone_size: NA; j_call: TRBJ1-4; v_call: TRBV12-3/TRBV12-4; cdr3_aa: CASSTIPGGKLFF
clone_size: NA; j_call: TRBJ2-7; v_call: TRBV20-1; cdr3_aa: CSASIGTYEQYF
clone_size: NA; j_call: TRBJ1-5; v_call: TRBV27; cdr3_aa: CASRPWGPNQPQHF
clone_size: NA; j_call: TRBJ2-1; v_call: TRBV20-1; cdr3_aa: CSARTSGSHEQFF
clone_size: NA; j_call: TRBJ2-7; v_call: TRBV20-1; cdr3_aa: CSARVSAGTSGYEQYF
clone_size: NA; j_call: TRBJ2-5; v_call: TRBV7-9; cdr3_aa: CASRGIAGPVETQYF
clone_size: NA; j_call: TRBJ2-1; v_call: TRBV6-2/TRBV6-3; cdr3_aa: CASARSYNEQFF
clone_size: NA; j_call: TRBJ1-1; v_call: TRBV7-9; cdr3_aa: CASSRDSPNTEAFF
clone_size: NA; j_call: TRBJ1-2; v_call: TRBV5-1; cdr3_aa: CASSGTAYGYTF
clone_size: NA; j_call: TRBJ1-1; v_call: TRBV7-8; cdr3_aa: CASSPRGGDTEAFF
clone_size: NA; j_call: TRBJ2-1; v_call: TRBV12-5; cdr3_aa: CASGLVGTAYNEQFF
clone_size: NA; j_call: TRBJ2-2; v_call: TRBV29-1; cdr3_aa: CSVELAVGELFF
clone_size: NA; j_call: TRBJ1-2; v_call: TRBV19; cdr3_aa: CASSIISGYALF
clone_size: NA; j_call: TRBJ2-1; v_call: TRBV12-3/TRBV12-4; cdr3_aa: CASTHSGRDYNEQFF
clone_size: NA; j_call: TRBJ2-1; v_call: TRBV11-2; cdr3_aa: CASSLASGSGPEQFF
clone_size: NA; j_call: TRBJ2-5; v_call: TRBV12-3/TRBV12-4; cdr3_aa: CASSPGTVSASQETQYF
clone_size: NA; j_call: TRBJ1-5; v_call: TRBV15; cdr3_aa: CATSRVNQPQHF
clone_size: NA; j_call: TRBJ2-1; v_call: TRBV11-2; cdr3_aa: CASSLARTENNEQFF
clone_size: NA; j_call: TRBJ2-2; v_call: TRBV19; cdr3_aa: CASSPTGPERGELFF
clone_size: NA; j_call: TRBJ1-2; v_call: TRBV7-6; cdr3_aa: CASSSPGQVAYGYTF
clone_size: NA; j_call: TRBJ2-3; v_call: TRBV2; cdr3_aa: CASRETGGRSDTQYF
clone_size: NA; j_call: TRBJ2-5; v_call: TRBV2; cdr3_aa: CASSESEGIETQYF
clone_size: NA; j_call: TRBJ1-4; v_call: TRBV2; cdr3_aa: CASGPDEKLFF
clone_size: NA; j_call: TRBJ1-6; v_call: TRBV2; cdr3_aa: CASSEDLNSPLHF
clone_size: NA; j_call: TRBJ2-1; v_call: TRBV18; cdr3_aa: CASSPWQREANNEQFF
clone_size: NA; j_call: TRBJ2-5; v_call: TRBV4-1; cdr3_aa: CASSQEPAGTYQETQYF
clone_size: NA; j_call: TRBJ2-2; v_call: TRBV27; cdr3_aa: CASRPADPRGAVGELFF
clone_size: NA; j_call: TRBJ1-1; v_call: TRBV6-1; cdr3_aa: CASSERGHSRTEAFF
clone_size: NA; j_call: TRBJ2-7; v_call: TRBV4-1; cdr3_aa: CASSQFTGTSGAYEQYF
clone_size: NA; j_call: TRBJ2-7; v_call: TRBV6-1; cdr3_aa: CASSGGRQTGTSPYEQYF
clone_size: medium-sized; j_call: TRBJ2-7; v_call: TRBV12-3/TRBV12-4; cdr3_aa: CASSQRGPAREQYF
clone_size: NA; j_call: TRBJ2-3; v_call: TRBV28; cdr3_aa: CASSSPLAGGADTQYF
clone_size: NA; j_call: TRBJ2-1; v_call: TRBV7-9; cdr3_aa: CASSLALLGYNEQFF
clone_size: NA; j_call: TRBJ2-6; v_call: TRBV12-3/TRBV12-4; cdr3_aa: CASSPPGLRSGANVLTF
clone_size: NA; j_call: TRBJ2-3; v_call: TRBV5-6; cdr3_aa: CASSFEGRVSDTQYF
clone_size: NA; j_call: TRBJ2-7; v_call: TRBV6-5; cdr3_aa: CASSPTGLPHEQYF
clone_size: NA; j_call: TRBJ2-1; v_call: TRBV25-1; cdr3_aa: CASSSGTTPYNEQFF
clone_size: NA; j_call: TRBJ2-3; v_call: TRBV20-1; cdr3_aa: CSASPSGSSGDTQYF
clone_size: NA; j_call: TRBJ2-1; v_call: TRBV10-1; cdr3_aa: CASSEGASGRWYEQFF
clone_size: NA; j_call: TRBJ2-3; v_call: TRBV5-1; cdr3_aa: CASRERGVTDTQYF
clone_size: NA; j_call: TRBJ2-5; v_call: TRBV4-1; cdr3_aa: CASSQDGESLTQYF
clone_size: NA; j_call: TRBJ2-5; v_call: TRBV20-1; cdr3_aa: CSARLIGTVEETQYF
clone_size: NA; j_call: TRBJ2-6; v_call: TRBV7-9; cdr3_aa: CASSLAALSGSGPGANVLTF
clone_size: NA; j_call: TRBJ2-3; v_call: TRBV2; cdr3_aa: CAGRGTDTQYF
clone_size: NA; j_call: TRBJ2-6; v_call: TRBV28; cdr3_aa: CASSSPQRGLNGANVLTF
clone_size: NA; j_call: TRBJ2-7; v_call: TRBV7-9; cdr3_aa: CASSYYRGYEQYF
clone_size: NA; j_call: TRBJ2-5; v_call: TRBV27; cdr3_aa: CASSLWALRGGETQYF
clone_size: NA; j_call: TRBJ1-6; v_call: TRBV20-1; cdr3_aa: CSAISSPSPLHF
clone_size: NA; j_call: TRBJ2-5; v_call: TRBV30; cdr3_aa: CAWSVQGRDETQYF